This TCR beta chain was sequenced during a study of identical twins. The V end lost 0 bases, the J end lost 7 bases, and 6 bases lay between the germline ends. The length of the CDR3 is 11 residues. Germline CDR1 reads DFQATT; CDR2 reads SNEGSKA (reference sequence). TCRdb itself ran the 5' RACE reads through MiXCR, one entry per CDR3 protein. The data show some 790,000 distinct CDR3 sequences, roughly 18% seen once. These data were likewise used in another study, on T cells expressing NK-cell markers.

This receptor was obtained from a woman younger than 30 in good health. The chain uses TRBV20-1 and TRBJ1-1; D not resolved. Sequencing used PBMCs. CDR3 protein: CSARENFEAFF. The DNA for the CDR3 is TGCAGTGCTAGAGAGAACTTTGAAGCTTTCTTT.